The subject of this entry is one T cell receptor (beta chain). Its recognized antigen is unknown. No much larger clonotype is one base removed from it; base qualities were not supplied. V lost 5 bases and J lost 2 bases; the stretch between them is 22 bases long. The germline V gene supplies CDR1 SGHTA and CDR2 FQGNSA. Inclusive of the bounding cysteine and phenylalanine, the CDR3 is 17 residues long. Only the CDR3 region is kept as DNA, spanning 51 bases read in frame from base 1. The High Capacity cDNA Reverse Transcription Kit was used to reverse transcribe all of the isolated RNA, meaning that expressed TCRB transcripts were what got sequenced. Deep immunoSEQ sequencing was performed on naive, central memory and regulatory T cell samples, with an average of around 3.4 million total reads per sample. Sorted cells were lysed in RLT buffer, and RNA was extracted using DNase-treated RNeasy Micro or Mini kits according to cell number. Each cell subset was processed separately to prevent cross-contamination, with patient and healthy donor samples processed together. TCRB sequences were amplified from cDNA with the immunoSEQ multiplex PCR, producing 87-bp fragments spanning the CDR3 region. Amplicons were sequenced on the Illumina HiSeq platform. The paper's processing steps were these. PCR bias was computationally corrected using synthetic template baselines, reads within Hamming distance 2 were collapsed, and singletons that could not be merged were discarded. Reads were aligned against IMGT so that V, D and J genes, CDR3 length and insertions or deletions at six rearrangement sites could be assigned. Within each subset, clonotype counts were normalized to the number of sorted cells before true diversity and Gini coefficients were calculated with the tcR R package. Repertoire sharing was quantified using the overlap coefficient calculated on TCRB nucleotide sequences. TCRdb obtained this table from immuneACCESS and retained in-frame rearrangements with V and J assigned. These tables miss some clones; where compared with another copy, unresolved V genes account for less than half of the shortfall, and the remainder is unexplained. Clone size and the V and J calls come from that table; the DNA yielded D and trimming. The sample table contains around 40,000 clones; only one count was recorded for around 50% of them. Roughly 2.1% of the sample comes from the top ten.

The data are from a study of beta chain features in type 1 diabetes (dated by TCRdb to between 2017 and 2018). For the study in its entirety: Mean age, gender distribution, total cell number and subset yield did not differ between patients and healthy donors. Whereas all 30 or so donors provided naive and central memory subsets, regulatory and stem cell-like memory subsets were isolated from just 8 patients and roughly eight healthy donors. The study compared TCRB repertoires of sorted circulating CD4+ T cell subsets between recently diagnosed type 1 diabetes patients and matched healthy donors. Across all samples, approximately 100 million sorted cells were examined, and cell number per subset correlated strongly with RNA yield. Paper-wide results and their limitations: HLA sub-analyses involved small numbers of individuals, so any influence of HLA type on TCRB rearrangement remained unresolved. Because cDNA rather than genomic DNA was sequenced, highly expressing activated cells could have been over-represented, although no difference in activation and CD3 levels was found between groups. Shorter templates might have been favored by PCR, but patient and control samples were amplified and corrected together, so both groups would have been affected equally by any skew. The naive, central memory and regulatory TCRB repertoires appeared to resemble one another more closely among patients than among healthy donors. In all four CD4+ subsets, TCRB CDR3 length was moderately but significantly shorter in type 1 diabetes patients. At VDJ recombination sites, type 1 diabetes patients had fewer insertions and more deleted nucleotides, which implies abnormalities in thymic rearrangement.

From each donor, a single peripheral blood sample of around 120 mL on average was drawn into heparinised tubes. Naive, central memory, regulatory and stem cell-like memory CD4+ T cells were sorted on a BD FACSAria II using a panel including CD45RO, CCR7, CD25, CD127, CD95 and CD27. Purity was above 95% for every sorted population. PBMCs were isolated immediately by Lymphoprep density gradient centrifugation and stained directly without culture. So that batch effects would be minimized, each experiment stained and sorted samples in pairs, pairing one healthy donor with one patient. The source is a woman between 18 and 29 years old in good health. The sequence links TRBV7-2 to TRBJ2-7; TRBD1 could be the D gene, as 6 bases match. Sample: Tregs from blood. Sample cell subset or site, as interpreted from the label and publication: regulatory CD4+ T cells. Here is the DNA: TGTGCCAGCAGCCCAGCCACAGGGTACAGACTCACCTACGAGCAGTACTTC. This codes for CASSPATGYRLTYEQYF.